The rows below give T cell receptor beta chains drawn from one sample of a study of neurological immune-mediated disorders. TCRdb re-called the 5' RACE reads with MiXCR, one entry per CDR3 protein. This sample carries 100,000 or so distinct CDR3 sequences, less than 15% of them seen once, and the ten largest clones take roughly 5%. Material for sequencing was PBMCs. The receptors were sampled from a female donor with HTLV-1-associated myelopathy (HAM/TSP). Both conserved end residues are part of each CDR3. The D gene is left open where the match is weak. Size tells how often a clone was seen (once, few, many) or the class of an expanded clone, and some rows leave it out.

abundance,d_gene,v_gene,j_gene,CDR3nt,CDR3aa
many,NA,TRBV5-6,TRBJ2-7,TGTGCCAGCAGCTTTCGCGGCCAGGGCTACGAGCAGTACTTC,CASSFRGQGYEQYF
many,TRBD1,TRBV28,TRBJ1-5,TGTGCCAGCAAGGAGGGGGCGGCTCAGCCCCAGCATTTT,CASKEGAAQPQHF
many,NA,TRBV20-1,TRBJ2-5,TGCAGTGCGAGTCTAGGCACTAGCAGCCAAGAGACCCAGTACTTC,CSASLGTSSQETQYF
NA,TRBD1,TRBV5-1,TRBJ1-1,TGCGCCAGCAGCTCTCAGGGGGACCTTGAAGCTTTCTTT,CASSSQGDLEAFF
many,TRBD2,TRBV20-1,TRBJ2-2,TGCAGTGCTAGGGGACTAGCGGTGAACACCGGGGAGCTGTTTTTT,CSARGLAVNTGELFF
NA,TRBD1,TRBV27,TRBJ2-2,TGTGCCAGCAGTTCCCCGGACAGGGGCGTTTTGTTCGGGGAGCTGTTTTTT,CASSSPDRGVLFGELFF
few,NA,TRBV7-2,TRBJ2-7,TGTGCCAGCAGCTCGCCGACAGGTTACACCTACGAGCAGTACTTC,CASSSPTGYTYEQYF
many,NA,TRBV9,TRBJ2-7,TGTGCCAGCAGCGTATCAGGGACCGGCGAGCAGTACTTC,CASSVSGTGEQYF
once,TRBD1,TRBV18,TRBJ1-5,TGTGCCAGCTCCCCCGGACAGGGGGGGAGTCAGCCCCAGCATTTT,CASSPGQGGSQPQHF
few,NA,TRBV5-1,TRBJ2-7,TGCGCCAGCAGCTTAGGAACAGTTCCAACCTACGAGCAGTACTTC,CASSLGTVPTYEQYF
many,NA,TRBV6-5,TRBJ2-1,TGTGCCAGCGCGGGCGCCTCCTACAATGAGCAGTTCTTC,CASAGASYNEQFF
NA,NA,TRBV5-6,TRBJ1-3,TGTGCCAGCAGAAAACAGGGTGCTGGAAACACCATATATTTT,CASRKQGAGNTIYF
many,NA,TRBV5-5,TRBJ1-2,TGTGCCAGCAGCTTGGTTAGGTCACAGAACTATGGCTACACCTTC,CASSLVRSQNYGYTF
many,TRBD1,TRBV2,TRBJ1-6,TGTGCCAGCAGTGCCGGACAGGGAAATTCACCCCTCCACTTT,CASSAGQGNSPLHF
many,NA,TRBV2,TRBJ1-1,TGTGCCAGCAGTCGGGACACTTCAGACACTGAAGCTTTCTTT,CASSRDTSDTEAFF
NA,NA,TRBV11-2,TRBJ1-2,TGTGACAGCAACATTTCGGACGGACGCTATGGCTACACCTTC,CDSNISDGRYGYTF
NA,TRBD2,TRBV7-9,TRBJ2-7,TGTGCCAGCAGATTGACTAGCGGGGGCTCCTACGAGCAGTACTTC,CASRLTSGGSYEQYF
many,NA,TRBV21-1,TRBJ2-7,TGTGCCAGCAGCAAAGGGCAGGGGGCGTTCTACGAGCAGTACTTC,CASSKGQGAFYEQYF
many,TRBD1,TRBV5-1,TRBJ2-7,TGCGCCAGCAGCTTGGAATGGGACAGGGCGGGGAGTTTCGACTACGAGCAGTACTTC,CASSLEWDRAGSFDYEQYF
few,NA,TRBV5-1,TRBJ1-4,TGCGCCAGCAGCTTAAGTCAGGGAGGGGAAAAACTGTTTTTT,CASSLSQGGEKLFF
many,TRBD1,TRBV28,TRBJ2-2,TGTGCCAGCAGTGGACAGGGCGGTGGGGACGGGGAGCTGTTTTTT,CASSGQGGGDGELFF
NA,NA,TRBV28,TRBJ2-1,TGTGCCAGCAGTCCCGTCTACAATGAGCAGTTCTTC,CASSPVYNEQFF